The 21 T cell receptor beta chains given below trace back to one sample, sequenced in a study of PD-L1 blockade in urothelial cancer. Here immunoSEQ multiplex PCR was the method, and the copy in TCRdb shows in-frame clones only, minus some. Of some 40,000 clones in the sample, around 90% are singletons; the top ten hold about 9%. The specimen comprised PBMCs, sampled around atezolizumab (anti-PD-L1) treatment. Receptors originate from a man between 65 and 85 years old with urothelial cancer.

The V call is TRBV5-4, the J call TRBJ1-2; TRBD1 might be the D (5 bases). The V gene's germline CDR1 is SGHNT and CDR2 YYREEE (reference sequence). The CDR3 is 13 amino acids. The V gene lost 4 bases and the J gene lost 5 bases, with 12 bases spanning the gap. The CDR3 is CASSIDSMYGYTF. For the CDR3, the DNA is TGTGCCAGCAGCATTGACAGCATGTATGGCTACACCTTC.

The chain combines TRBV5-1 with TRBJ1-5, with 8 bases aligning to TRBD1. The J segment lost 4 bases and the V segment lost 1 base, leaving 4 bases of the junction unmatched. The germline CDR1 and CDR2 sequences are SGHRS and YFSETQ. The CDR3 contains 15 residues. The CDR3 here is CASSLSGTGNQPQHF. The CDR3 bases are TGCGCCAGCAGCTTGTCCGGGACAGGAAATCAGCCCCAGCATTTT.

This sequence joins TRBV2 and TRBJ2-1, with TRBD1 matching 10 bases. The CDR3 is 15 residues long. Per germline, CDR1 SNHLY and CDR2 FYNNEI. With V trimmed by 1 base and J by 4 bases, 1 base remained unmatched. The CDR3 nucleotides read TGTGCCAGCAGTGAAGGACAGGGGGCTTACAATGAGCAGTTCTTC. Its protein is CASSEGQGAYNEQFF.

The chain uses TRBV19 and TRBJ2-6; 11 bases align to TRBD2. This CDR3 region has 20 residues. Germline CDR1 is LNHDA and CDR2 is SQIVND (reference sequence). The trim removed 6 bases at V and 3 bases at J, leaving 16 bases unmatched. The chain's CDR3 is CASSPHRVAGGPRGANVLTF. CDR3 bases: TGTGCCAGTAGCCCCCATAGGGTAGCGGGAGGGCCTCGTGGGGCCAACGTCCTGACTTTC.

This clone was picked up one time. The genes are TRBV5-1 and TRBJ2-2; TRBD1 agrees at 8 bases. In germline, CDR1 is SGHRS, CDR2 YFSETQ. This CDR3 has 14 amino acids. Trimming took 3 bases from V and 4 from J; bases not matched to a gene: 2. CDR3 loop: CASSSGTGTGELFF. For the CDR3, the DNA is TGCGCCAGCAGCTCCGGGACAGGCACCGGGGAGCTGTTTTTT.

The chain has TRBV5-1 and TRBJ1-3; D is perhaps TRBD1 (6 bases). V lost 5 bases, J lost 0 bases, and 9 bases lay in between. The length of the CDR3 is 14 residues. Germline CDR1 and CDR2: SGHRS and YFSETQ. CDR3 amino acids: CASRGGGSGNTIYF. The CDR3 DNA is TGCGCCAGCAGGGGAGGGGGCTCTGGAAACACCATATATTTT.

The V gene is TRBV19, the J gene TRBJ2-6, with 9 positions matching TRBD1. Germline V gene lookup returns CDR1 LNHDA and CDR2 SQIVND (reference sequence). V lost 7 bases to trimming and J lost 4 bases; unmatched junction nucleotides: 8. The CDR3 covers 16 residues. The CDR3 nucleotides read TGTGCCAGTAACCCTACAGGGGGCAACGGGGCCAACGTCCTGACTTTC. This codes for CASNPTGGNGANVLTF.

In this sample, this clone turned up a few times. The rearrangement uses TRBV7-3 and TRBJ2-5, with D unclear. CDR3 length: 13 residues. From germline, CDR1 is SGHTA and CDR2 FQGTGA. V was clipped by 4 bases and J by 2 bases, with 8 bases between them. Here the CDR3 reads CASSSSPQETQYF. The CDR3 coding sequence is TGTGCCAGCAGCTCGAGTCCTCAAGAGACCCAGTACTTC.

This clone was observed a single time. This chain joins TRBV19 and TRBJ1-1, with D possibly TRBD1 on 5 matching bases. The ends were cut back, 5 bases at V and 1 base at J, with 14 bases in the middle. CDR1 and CDR2 from the germline V gene are LNHDA and SQIVND (reference sequence). The CDR3 has 15 amino acids. This CDR3 is CASSAWGQKNTEAFF. The CDR3 DNA sequence: TGTGCCAGTAGTGCTTGGGGCCAAAAGAACACTGAAGCTTTCTTT.

The chain employs TRBV5-1 and TRBJ2-7; D not resolved. The CDR3 sequence is 14 residues long. Germline V gene lookup returns CDR1 SGHRS and CDR2 YFSETQ. V was trimmed by 4 bases and J by 4 bases, leaving 15 bases between them. The CDR3, as DNA: TGCGCCAGCAGCACAGACCATAATAAATACGAGCAGTACTTC. It yields the protein CASSTDHNKYEQYF.

The rearrangement links TRBV11-2 to TRBJ2-7; 10 bases map to TRBD2. This CDR3 has 14 residues. V dropped 5 bases and J dropped 6; count of bases not matched to a gene: 7. CDR1 and CDR2 from the germline V gene are SGHAT and FQNNGV. CDR3 DNA sequence: TGTGCCAGCAGCCCTCTAGCGGGAGATGGCGAGCAGTACTTC. Translation: CASSPLAGDGEQYF.

The CDR3 nucleotides are TGTGCCAGCAGTTCCACTCCCTCTGGAAACACCATATATTTT. Protein: CASSSTPSGNTIYF. The chain recombines TRBV6-5 with TRBJ1-3; D remains unclear. V was trimmed by 4 bases and J by 0 bases, leaving 7 bases between them. The CDR3 runs to 14 residues. From germline, CDR1 is MNHEY and CDR2 SVGAGI.

The chain links TRBV19 to TRBJ2-7, with a possible D match to TRBD1 (5 bases). Germline V gives CDR1 LNHDA, CDR2 SQIVND (reference sequence). The CDR3 consists of 12 residues. The V gene lost 4 bases and the J gene lost 2 bases, with 6 bases spanning the gap. DNA of the CDR3: TGTGCCAGTAGTACGACAGCCTACGAGCAGTACTTC. Translation: CASSTTAYEQYF.

This clone has just a few counts. V usage is TRBV6-1 and J usage is TRBJ2-7, with a tentative D call TRBD2 (6 bases). Germline assignment: CDR1 MNHNS and CDR2 SASEGT. This CDR3 is built from 12 residues. Trimming shortened V by 4 bases and J by 3 bases, and 7 bases separated the two germline ends. The CDR3 nucleotides read TGTGCCAGCAGTGTTAGCGGCTACGAGCAGTACTTC. Amino acid sequence: CASSVSGYEQYF.

The V call is TRBV2, the J call TRBJ2-1, with 11 bases fitting TRBD2. The V and J ends lost 11 bases and 5 bases, in that order; junction bases with no gene match: 11. Germline V gene lookup returns CDR1 SNHLY and CDR2 FYNNEI. The CDR3 covers 15 residues. CDR3 region: CAGTSGRAFNNEQFF. CDR3 nucleotide sequence: TGTGCCGGAACTAGCGGGAGAGCTTTTAACAATGAGCAGTTCTTC.

This clone appeared a single time. The chain links TRBV5-4 to TRBJ1-2; a possible D gene is TRBD1 (5 bases). Per germline, CDR1 SGHNT and CDR2 YYREEE (reference sequence). CDR3 length: 15 amino acids. V lost 4 bases and J lost 0, with 13 bases in between. The CDR3 here is CASSRLETANYGYTF. The CDR3 coding sequence is TGTGCCAGCAGCCGCCTCGAGACAGCTAACTATGGCTACACCTTC.

The V and J genes are TRBV7-2 and TRBJ2-7; D is unresolved. With 2 bases removed from V and 0 bases from J, the gap between germline ends came to 11 bases. The CDR3 length is 15 residues. Germline V lookup: CDR1 SGHTA, CDR2 FQGNSA. In nucleotides, the CDR3 is TGTGCCAGCAGCTTACTTAGGAGTAGCTCCTACGAGCAGTACTTC. Translating it yields CASSLLRSSSYEQYF.

The count of this clone is one. The genes are TRBV9 and TRBJ1-3; D call uncertain. CDR1 is SGDLS and CDR2 is YYNGEE in the germline V gene. The CDR3 contains 15 residues. V gave up 4 bases and J gave up 0 bases, with 11 bases separating them. CDR3 nucleotides: TGTGCCAGCAGCAAACAGAGCTCCTCTGGAAACACCATATATTTT. Its protein product is CASSKQSSSGNTIYF.

The chain carries TRBV27 and TRBJ1-4, with 11 bases fitting TRBD1. After removal of 5 bases from V and 3 bases from J, the junction contained 11 bases not matched to a gene. This CDR3 is built from 18 residues. Germline V lookup: CDR1 MNHEY, CDR2 SMNVEV (reference sequence). Here the CDR3 reads CASSPLGQGVGANEKLFF. DNA for the CDR3: TGTGCCAGCAGTCCACTGGGACAGGGGGTCGGAGCTAATGAAAAACTGTTTTTT. The variable domain in full, completed from reference TRBV27 and TRBJ1-4, reads EAQVTQNPRYLITVTGKKLTVTCSQNMNHEYMSWYRQDPGLGLRQIYYSMNVEVTDKGDVPEGYKVSRKEKRNFPLILESPSPNQTSLYFCASSPLGQGVGANEKLFFGSGTQLSVL.

This clone was detected only once. The V and J genes are TRBV6-5 and TRBJ2-1, with D perhaps TRBD2 (6 bases). Germline assignment: CDR1 MNHEY and CDR2 SVGAGI. The CDR3 is made up of 15 amino acids. V was cut by 2 bases and J by 7 bases, with 15 bases left in between. CDR3 nucleotide sequence: TGTGCCAGCAGTTACAAGAGACTAGTCCGGAATGAGCAGTTCTTC. The encoded protein is CASSYKRLVRNEQFF.

The chain carries TRBV6-4 and TRBJ2-7; TRBD2 matches 8 bases. CDR3 length equals 15 residues. From germline, CDR1 is MRHNA and CDR2 SNTAGT. V shed 3 bases, J shed 1 base, and the junction held 5 bases outside the gene matches. The CDR3 spells CASSEGLAGSYEQYF. DNA of the CDR3: TGTGCCAGCAGTGAAGGTCTAGCGGGTTCCTACGAGCAGTACTTC.